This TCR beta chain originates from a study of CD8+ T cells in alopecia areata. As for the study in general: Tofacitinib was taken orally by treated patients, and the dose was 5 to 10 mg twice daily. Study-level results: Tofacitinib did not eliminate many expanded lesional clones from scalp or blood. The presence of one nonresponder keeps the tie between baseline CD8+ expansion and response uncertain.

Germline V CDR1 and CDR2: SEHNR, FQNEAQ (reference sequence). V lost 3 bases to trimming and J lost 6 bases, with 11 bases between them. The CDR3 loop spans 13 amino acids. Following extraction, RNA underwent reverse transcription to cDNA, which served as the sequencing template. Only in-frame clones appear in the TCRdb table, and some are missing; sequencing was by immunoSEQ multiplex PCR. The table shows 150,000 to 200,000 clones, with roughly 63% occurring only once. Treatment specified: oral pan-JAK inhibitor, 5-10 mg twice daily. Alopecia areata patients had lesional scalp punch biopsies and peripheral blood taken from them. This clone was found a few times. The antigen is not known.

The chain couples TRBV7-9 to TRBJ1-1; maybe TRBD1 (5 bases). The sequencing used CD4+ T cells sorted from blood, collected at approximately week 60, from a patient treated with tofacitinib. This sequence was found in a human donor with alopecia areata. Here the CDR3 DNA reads TGTGCCAGCAGCTTGAGGGGTGATGCTGAAGCTTTCTTT. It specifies CASSLRGDAEAFF.